This T cell receptor beta chain was captured in a study of T cell responses to AZD1222 COVID-19 vaccine. TCRdb keeps only in-frame clones here, not all; method: immunoSEQ multiplex PCR. Here the sample spans approximately 100,000 clones, approximately 91% being singletons. Trimming took 3 bases from V and 7 from J, leaving 10 bases between them. The CDR3 consists of 13 residues. The germline V gene encodes CDR1 SGHDN and CDR2 FVKESK. This material consisted of peripheral blood, taken on day 0 of AZD1222 vaccination. The rearrangement joins TRBV14 to TRBJ2-1; D unclear. The clonotype originates from an adult in good health. The CDR3 DNA follows: TGTGCCAGCAGCCACAACGTGGTGAATGAGCAGTTCTTC. As protein: CASSHNVVNEQFF.